Here is one T cell receptor beta chain with its context. Its specificity is not known. The data belong to a study of cytomegalovirus exposure and HLA in healthy donors. Whole-study findings and limits: Most CMV-associated TCR beta chains appeared HLA-restricted in a later analysis.

Losses at the gene ends were 3 bases for V and 0 bases for J; bases not matched to a gene: 4. This CDR3 region has 15 residues. The V gene's germline CDR1 is SGHTA and CDR2 FQGNSA. PCR used 60 Vbeta primers and 13 Jbeta primers. Only in-frame clones appear in the TCRdb table, and some are missing; sequencing was by immunoSEQ multiplex PCR. The repertoire includes roughly 100,000 clones, roughly 79% of them detected once, and about 1.9% sits in the top ten. The V gene is TRBV7-2, the J gene TRBJ2-7; 8 nucleotides match TRBD1. The sample was PBMCs. This TCR derives from a woman in her forties in good health and CMV-seronegative. The chain's CDR3 is CASSFRTGTSYEQYF. The CDR3 DNA is TGTGCCAGCAGCTTCAGGACAGGGACCTCCTACGAGCAGTACTTC.